The clone carrying this TCR beta chain was counted a few times. The sample originates from a study of blood T cells in healthy people across ages. V was shortened by 4 bases and J by 2 bases, with 12 bases between the two germline ends. Germline assignment: CDR1 KGHDR and CDR2 SFDVKD. The CDR3 runs to 15 residues. Through a sample-barcoded 5' primer and a J-beta primer mix, a second PCR was run for 7 to 11 cycles. MiXCR, applied by TCRdb to the 5' RACE reads, yields one record per CDR3 protein. The top ten hold around 15% of the sample, which has roughly 930,000 distinct CDR3 sequences, under 50% seen once.

Sequenced input: blood. The chain couples TRBV24-1 to TRBJ2-3; possibly TRBD2 for D (6 bases). This clonotype was sampled from a man aged 30-40 years in good health. CDR3 in DNA: TGTGCCACCAGTGAAGGGACTGGGATCACAGATACGCAGTATTTT. Its protein is CATSEGTGITDTQYF.